This is a list of T cell receptor beta chains from one sample in a study of CD8 T cells in ankylosing spondylitis. TCRdb passed the 5' RACE reads through MiXCR, listing each CDR3 protein once. The sample gives approximately 440,000 distinct CDR3 sequences, roughly 17% of which show up once; about 0.94% is in the top ten. The sequenced material came from blood, either unsorted or a sorted T cell fraction (not recorded which). Receptors originate from a male donor with ankylosing spondylitis. The CDR3 runs from the conserved cysteine through the conserved F or W. Size tells how often a clone was seen (once, few, many) or the class of an expanded clone, and some rows leave it out.

NA | TRBV20-1 | 14 | CSAPKTGSSYEQYF
many | TRBV10-3 | 15 | CAISESRQGSYEQYF
many | TRBV7-2 | 18 | CASSLAPKTSGRAGELFF
many | TRBV5-1 | 14 | CASSRESAGNEQFF
few | TRBV5-1 | 16 | CASSLGPAGTGNTIYF
NA | TRBV7-3 | 17 | CASSLSGARSSTDTQYF
few | TRBV7-2 | 12 | CASRGFGDTQYF
few | TRBV30 | 11 | CAWSSPGAAFF
NA | TRBV5-4 | 12 | CASHREDYGYTF
NA | TRBV15 | 15 | CATSRDRGLGTEAFF
few | TRBV24-1 | 17 | CATSEPAGDSGANVLTF
NA | TRBV29-1 | 14 | CSVRGNPNTGELFF
NA | TRBV5-8 | 15 | CASSLDRGWDTEAFF
few | TRBV12-3/TRBV12-4 | 14 | CASRPTGATYEQYF
NA | TRBV2 | 14 | CASSEETGPQPQHF
few | TRBV7-2 | 16 | CASSLAAGSSYNEQFF
few | TRBV4-1 | 13 | CASSQEPGNGYTF